This T cell receptor beta chain emerged from a study of cytomegalovirus exposure and HLA in healthy donors. PCR involved 60 Vbeta and 13 Jbeta primers. TCRdb keeps only in-frame clones here, not all; method: immunoSEQ multiplex PCR. The data contain about 180,000 clones, 80% of them singletons. Germline V gene sequence: CDR1 SGHRS, CDR2 YFSETQ. The CDR3 runs to 15 residues. Between the trimmed V and J ends, which lost 4 bases and 4 bases, there was a span of 15 bases. Sequenced input: PBMCs. This sequence was found in a girl aged 5 to 17 in good health and CMV-seropositive. The chain has TRBV5-1 and TRBJ2-1, with D possibly TRBD1 on 5 matching bases. The CDR3 coding sequence is TGCGCCAGCAGCCCAGACAGTTTAGAATACAATGAGCAGTTCTTC. It is translated as CASSPDSLEYNEQFF.